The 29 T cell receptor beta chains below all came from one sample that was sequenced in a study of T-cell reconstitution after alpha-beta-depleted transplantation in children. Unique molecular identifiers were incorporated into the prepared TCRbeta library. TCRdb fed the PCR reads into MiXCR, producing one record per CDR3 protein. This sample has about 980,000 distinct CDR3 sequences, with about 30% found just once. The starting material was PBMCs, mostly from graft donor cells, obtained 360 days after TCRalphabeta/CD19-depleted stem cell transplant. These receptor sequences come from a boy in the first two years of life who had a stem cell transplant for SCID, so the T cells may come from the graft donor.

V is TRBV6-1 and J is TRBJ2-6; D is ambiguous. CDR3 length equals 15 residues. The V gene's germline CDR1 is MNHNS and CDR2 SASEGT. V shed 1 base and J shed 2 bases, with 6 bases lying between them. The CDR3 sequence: CASSEGAAGANVLTF. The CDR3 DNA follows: TGTGCCAGCAGTGAAGGGGCAGCTGGGGCCAACGTCCTGACTTTC.

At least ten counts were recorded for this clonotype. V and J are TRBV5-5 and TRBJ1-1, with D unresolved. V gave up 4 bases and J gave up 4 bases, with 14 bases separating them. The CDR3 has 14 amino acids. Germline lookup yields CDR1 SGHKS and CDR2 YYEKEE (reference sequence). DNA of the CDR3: TGTGCCAGCAGCCCGCGGACGGAAAGCACTGAAGCTTTCTTT. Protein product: CASSPRTESTEAFF.

The CDR3 spells CASSSRSGASSYEQYF. For the CDR3, the DNA is TGTGCCAGCAGTTCTCGTAGCGGGGCCTCCTCCTACGAGCAGTACTTC. The gene calls are TRBV12-3 or TRBV12-4 and TRBJ2-7; 8 positions match TRBD2. Trimming took 4 bases from V and 0 from J; bases not matched to a gene: 8. There are 16 residues in the CDR3.

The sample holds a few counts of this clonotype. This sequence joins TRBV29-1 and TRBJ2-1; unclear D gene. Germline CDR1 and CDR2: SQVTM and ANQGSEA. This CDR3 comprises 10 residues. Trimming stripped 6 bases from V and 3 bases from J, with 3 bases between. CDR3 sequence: CSVHYNEQFF. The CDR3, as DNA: TGCAGCGTACACTACAATGAGCAGTTCTTC.

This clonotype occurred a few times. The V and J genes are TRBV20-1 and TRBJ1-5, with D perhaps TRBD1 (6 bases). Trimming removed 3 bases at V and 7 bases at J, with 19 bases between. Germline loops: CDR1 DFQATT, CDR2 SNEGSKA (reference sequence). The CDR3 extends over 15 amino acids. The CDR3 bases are TGCAGTGCTAGGCCCCACAGGGTGGCGGGACAGCCCCAGCATTTT. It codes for CSARPHRVAGQPQHF.

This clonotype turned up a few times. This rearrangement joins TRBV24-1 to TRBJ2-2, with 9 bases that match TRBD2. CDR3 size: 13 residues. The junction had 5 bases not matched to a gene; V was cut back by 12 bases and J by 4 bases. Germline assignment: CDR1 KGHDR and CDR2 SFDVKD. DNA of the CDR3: TGTGCCGCTCTAGCGGGGAGCACCGGGGAGCTGTTTTTT. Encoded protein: CAALAGSTGELFF.

CDR3: CASLYWKGATEAFF. CDR3 DNA sequence: TGTGCCAGCCTATATTGGAAGGGGGCCACTGAAGCTTTCTTT. V is TRBV12-3 or TRBV12-4 and J is TRBJ1-1, with 7 bases aligning to TRBD1. V was clipped by 8 bases and J by 4 bases; unmatched bases: 10. The CDR3 spans 14 residues.

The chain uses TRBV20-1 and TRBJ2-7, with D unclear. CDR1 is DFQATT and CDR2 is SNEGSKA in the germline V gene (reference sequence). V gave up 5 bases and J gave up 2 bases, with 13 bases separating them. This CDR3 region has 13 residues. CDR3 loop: CSAADAIPYEQYF. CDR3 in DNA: TGCAGTGCTGCGGACGCTATCCCCTACGAGCAGTACTTC.

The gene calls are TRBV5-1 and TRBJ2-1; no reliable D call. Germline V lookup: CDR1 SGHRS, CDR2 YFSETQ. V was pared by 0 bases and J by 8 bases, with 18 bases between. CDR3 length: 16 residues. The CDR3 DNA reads TGCGCCAGCAGCTTGGAGGCCCCTCAGCCCGGCTATGAGCAGTTCTTC. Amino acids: CASSLEAPQPGYEQFF.

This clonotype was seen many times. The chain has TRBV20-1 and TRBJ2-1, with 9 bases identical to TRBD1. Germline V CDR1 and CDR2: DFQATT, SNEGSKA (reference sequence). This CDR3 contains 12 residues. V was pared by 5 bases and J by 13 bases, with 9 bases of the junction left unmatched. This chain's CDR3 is CSAGGQGTIQFF. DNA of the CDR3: TGCAGTGCTGGAGGACAGGGGACGATTCAGTTCTTC.

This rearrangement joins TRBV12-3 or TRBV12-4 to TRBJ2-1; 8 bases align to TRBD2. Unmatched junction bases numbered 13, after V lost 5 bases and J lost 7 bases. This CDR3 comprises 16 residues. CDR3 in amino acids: CASSPELGRGGNEQFF. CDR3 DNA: TGTGCCAGCAGTCCCGAATTAGGCCGGGGGGGGAATGAGCAGTTCTTC.

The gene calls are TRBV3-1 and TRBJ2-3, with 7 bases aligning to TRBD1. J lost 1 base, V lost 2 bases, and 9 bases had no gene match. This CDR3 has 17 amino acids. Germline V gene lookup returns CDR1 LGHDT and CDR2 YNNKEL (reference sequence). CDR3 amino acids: CASSQYDRDPRTDTQYF. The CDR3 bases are TGTGCCAGCAGCCAATACGACAGGGATCCTCGCACAGATACGCAGTATTTT.

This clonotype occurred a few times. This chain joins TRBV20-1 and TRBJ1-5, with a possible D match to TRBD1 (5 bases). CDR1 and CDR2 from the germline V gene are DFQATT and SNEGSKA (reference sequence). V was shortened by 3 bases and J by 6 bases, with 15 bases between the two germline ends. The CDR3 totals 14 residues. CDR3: CSASSGTSGQPQHF. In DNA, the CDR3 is TGCAGTGCTAGTTCCGGGACGTCGGGTCAGCCCCAGCATTTT.

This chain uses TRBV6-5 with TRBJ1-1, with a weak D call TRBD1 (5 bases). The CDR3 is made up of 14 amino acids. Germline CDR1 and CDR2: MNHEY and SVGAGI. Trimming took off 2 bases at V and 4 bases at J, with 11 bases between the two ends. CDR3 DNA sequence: TGTGCCAGCAGTTACGGGGGGGGAGTCACTGAAGCTTTCTTT. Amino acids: CASSYGGGVTEAFF.

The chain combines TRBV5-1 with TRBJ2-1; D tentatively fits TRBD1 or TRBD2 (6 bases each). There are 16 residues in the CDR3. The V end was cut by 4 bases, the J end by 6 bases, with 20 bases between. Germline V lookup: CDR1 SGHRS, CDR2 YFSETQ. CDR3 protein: CASSTQGGQIGNEQFF. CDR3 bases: TGCGCCAGCAGCACCCAAGGGGGGCAAATCGGCAATGAGCAGTTCTTC. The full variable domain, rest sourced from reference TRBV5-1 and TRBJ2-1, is KAGVTQTPRYLIKTRGQQVTLSCSPISGHRSVSWYQQTPGQGLQFLFEYFSETQRNKGNFPGRFSGRQFSNSRSEMNVSTLELGDSALYLCASSTQGGQIGNEQFFGPGTRLTVL.

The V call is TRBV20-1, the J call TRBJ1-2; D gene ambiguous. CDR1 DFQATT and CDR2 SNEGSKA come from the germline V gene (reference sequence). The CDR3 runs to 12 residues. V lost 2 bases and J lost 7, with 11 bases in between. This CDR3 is CSARKKTVGYTF. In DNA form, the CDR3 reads TGCAGTGCTAGAAAGAAAACGGTTGGCTACACCTTC.

CDR3 in amino acids: CATSGGTSGYNEQFF. The CDR3 DNA reads as TGTGCCACCAGTGGTGGGACTAGCGGATACAATGAGCAGTTCTTC. The chain recombines TRBV24-1 with TRBJ2-1; 11 bases align to TRBD2. After removal of 5 bases from V and 4 bases from J, the junction contained 3 bases not matched to a gene. The CDR3 length is 15 residues. Germline lookup yields CDR1 KGHDR and CDR2 SFDVKD.

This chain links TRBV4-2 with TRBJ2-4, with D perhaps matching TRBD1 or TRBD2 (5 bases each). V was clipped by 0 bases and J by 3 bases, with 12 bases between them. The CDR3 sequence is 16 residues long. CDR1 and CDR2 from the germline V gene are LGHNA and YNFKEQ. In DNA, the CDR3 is TGTGCCAGCAGCCAAGAGAAGGCGAGGGGCAAAAACATTCAGTACTTC. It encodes CASSQEKARGKNIQYF.

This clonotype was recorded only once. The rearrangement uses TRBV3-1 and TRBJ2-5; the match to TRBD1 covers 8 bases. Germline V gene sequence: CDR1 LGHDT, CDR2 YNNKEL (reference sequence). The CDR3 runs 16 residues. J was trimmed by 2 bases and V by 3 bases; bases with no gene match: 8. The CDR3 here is CASSHFGQGAQETQYF. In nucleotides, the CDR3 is TGTGCCAGCAGCCACTTTGGGCAGGGGGCGCAAGAGACCCAGTACTTC.

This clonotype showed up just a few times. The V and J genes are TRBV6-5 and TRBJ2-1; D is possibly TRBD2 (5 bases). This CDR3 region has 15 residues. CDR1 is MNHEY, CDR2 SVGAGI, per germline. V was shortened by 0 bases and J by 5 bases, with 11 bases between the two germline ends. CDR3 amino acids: CASSYSRLHHNEQFF. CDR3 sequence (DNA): TGTGCCAGCAGTTACTCGAGACTACACCACAATGAGCAGTTCTTC.

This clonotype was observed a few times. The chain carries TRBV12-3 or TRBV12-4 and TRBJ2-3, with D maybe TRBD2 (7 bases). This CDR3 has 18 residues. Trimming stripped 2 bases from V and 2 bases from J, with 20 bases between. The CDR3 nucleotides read TGTGCCAGCAGTTTAAGTCTACGGGGGGCCACTAACACAGATACGCAGTATTTT. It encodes CASSLSLRGATNTDTQYF.

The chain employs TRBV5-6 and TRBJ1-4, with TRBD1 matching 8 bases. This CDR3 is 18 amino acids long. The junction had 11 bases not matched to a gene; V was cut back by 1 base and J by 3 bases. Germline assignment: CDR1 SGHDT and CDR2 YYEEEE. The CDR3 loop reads CASSLWTGLPGANEKLFF. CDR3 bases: TGTGCCAGCAGCTTGTGGACAGGGCTCCCTGGGGCTAATGAAAAACTGTTTTTT.

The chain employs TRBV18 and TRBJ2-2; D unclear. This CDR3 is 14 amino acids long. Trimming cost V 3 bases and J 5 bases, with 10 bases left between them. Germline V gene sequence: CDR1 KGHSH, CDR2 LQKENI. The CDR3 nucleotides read TGTGCCAGCTCACCGCACTGGCAGACCGGGGAGCTGTTTTTT. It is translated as CASSPHWQTGELFF.

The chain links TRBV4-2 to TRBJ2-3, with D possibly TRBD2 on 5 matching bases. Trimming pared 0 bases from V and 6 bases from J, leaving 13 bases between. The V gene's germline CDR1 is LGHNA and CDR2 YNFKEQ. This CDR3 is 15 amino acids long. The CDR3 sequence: CASSQEIWGDDTQYF. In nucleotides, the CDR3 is TGTGCCAGCAGCCAAGAAATATGGGGAGACGATACGCAGTATTTT.

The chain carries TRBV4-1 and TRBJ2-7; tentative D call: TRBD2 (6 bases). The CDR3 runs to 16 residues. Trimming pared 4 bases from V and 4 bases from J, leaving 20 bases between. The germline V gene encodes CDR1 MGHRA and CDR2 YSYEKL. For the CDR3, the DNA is TGCGCCAGCAGCCTAATGGTTGTGAGGGACTTGTACGAGCAGTACTTC. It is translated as CASSLMVVRDLYEQYF.

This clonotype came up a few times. CDR3 in amino acids: CASSQVLSTAYEQYF. CDR3 sequence (DNA): TGTGCCAGCAGCCAAGTGTTGTCGACGGCCTACGAGCAGTACTTC. This chain uses TRBV3-1 with TRBJ2-7, with D uncertain. CDR3 length: 15 residues. V shed 1 base and J shed 2 bases, with 12 bases lying between them. CDR1 and CDR2 from the germline V gene are LGHDT and YNNKEL (reference sequence).

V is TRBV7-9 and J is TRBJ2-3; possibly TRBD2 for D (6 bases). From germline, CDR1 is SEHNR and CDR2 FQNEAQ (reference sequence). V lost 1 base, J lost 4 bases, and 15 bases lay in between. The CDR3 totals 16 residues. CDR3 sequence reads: CASSLVAVWDSDTQYF. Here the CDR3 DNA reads TGTGCCAGCAGCTTAGTGGCGGTATGGGACTCAGATACGCAGTATTTT.

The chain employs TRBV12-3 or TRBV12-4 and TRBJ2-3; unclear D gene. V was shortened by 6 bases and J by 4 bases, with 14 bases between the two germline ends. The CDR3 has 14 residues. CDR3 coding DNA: TGTGCCAGCAGGAGGTACCGGACGGCAGATACGCAGTATTTT. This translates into CASRRYRTADTQYF.

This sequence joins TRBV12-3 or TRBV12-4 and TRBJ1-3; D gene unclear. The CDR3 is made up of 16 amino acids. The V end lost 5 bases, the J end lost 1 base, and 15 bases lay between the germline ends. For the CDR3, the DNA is TGTGCCAGCAGTGCCCCCGGAGGAGGGTCTGGAAACACCATATATTTT. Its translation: CASSAPGGGSGNTIYF.